This T cell receptor (beta chain) was retrieved from a study of blood T cell repertoires in COVID-19. The wider study: The United States, Italy and Spain provided the acute and convalescent COVID-19 samples.

Study processing details: How many nucleated cells were present was estimated from reference gene primer amplification. Measured with immunoSEQ multiplex PCR; TCRdb has only the in-frame clones, and not every one. The V and J calls and clone size are taken from that table; D and trimming were inferred from the DNA. Of roughly 100,000 clones in the sample, roughly 87% were seen once. Looked up from germline, CDR1 is SGHVS and CDR2 is FQNEAQ. With 5 bases clipped from V and 5 bases from J, the junction kept 9 bases outside the gene matches. CDR3 length: 14 amino acids. This TCR was recovered from a man in his forties or fifties with active COVID-19. J is TRBJ2-7 and V is TRBV7-8; TRBD1 aligns across 7 bases. The source material was peripheral blood. The CDR3 DNA follows: TGTGCCAGCAGCCTTCTGACAGGGATTAACGAGCAGTACTTC. Its translation is CASSLLTGINEQYF.